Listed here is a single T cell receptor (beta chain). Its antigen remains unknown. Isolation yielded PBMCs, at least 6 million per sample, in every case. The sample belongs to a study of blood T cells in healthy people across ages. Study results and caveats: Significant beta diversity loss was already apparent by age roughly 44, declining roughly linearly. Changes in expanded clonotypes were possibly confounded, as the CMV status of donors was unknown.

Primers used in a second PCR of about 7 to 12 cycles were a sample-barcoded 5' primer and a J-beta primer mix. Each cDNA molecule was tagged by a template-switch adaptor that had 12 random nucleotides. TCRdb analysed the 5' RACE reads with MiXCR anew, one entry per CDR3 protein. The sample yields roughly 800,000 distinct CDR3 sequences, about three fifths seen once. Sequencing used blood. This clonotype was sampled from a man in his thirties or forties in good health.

The CDR3 loop reads CASSESGVAVTQYF. CDR3 DNA sequence: TGTGCCAGCAGCGAATCAGGGGTGGCAGTGACCCAGTACTTC. The J gene is TRBJ2-7, the V gene TRBV9; D perhaps matches TRBD1 (6 bases). The J call is in doubt because the DNA end fits TRBJ2-5 better. Germline V gives CDR1 SGDLS, CDR2 YYNGEE. This CDR3 is 14 amino acids long.